A single sample is the source of the 17 T cell receptor beta chains below, sequenced in a study of T-cell reconstitution after alpha-beta-depleted transplantation in children. The TCRbeta library was prepared with unique molecular identifiers. TCRdb re-called the PCR reads through MiXCR, storing one row per CDR3 protein. The table has 150,000 to 250,000 distinct CDR3 sequences, roughly 15% seen once. The material was PBMCs from the stem cell graft donor, obtained from the stem cell graft. Source of these receptors: a human donor who donated a stem cell graft to a child with acute lymphoblastic leukemia.

This clonotype appeared many times. This CDR3 is CASSFSGKTDTQYF. CDR3 nucleotides: TGTGCCAGCAGTTTCAGCGGGAAAACAGATACGCAGTATTTT. J is TRBJ2-3 and V is TRBV27; 7 nucleotides align to TRBD2. The V gene's germline CDR1 is MNHEY and CDR2 SMNVEV (reference sequence). The CDR3 runs 14 residues. Trimming at V came to 3 bases and at J to 3 bases, leaving 3 bases not matched to a gene.

In its sample, this clonotype was seen many times. The chain carries TRBV29-1 and TRBJ2-1; 7 nucleotides agree with TRBD2. Germline V gene data show CDR1 as SQVTM and CDR2 as ANQGSEA. V shed 0 bases, J shed 3 bases, and the junction held 11 bases outside the gene matches. This CDR3 has 17 residues. The CDR3 nucleotides are TGCAGCGTTGAAGAACGAGGCTACGGGAGGTACTACAATGAGCAGTTCTTC. Its translation is CSVEERGYGRYYNEQFF.

At least ten counts were recorded for this clonotype. CDR3 sequence reads: CSALGQGADTQYF. DNA for the CDR3: TGCAGTGCTTTGGGACAGGGGGCAGATACGCAGTATTTT. The V call is TRBV20-1, the J call TRBJ2-3, with TRBD1 identical over 11 bases. V lost 5 bases, J lost 4 bases, and 2 bases stayed unmatched. CDR1 and CDR2 from the germline V gene are DFQATT and SNEGSKA (reference sequence). The CDR3 loop spans 13 amino acids.

The V call is TRBV19, the J call TRBJ2-1, with 8 bases fitting TRBD2. In germline, CDR1 is LNHDA, CDR2 SQIVND (reference sequence). CDR3 length: 15 residues. J gave up 9 bases and V 3 bases, and 10 bases lay outside the gene matches. DNA for the CDR3: TGTGCCAGTAGTATGAGCGGAGCGGGAGAAGGTGAGCAGTTCTTC. Encoded protein: CASSMSGAGEGEQFF.

The chain is built from TRBV12-3 or TRBV12-4 and TRBJ2-7; D possibly corresponds to TRBD1 (6 bases). V lost 7 bases to trimming and J lost 5 bases, with 15 bases between them. The CDR3 has 13 residues. CDR3 coding DNA: TGTGCCAGCAACATGGACAGTGGCAACGAGCAGTACTTC. Translated: CASNMDSGNEQYF.

This clonotype was counted many times. The rearrangement links TRBV27 to TRBJ2-1; the D gene is possibly TRBD2 (6 bases). Germline V gene sequence: CDR1 MNHEY, CDR2 SMNVEV (reference sequence). This CDR3 spans 15 amino acids. V dropped 3 bases and J dropped 7 bases, with 16 bases sitting between them. CDR3 in DNA: TGTGCCAGCAGTTTCACCGAGGCAGGGAGGAATGAGCAGTTCTTC. Translating gives CASSFTEAGRNEQFF.

This clonotype was counted many times. J is TRBJ2-1 and V is TRBV20-1; 8 bases fit TRBD2. The V gene's germline CDR1 is DFQATT and CDR2 SNEGSKA (reference sequence). There are 14 residues in the CDR3. V gave up 7 bases and J gave up 6 bases; unmatched junction bases: 11. The CDR3 sequence: CSGTGTRIGNEQFF. The CDR3 DNA sequence: TGCAGTGGAACCGGGACTAGAATCGGCAATGAGCAGTTCTTC.

This clonotype has at least ten counts. The chain combines TRBV6-1 with TRBJ2-1; 9 bases agree with TRBD2. Trimming cost V 6 bases and J 6 bases; bases outside gene matches: 6. The CDR3 covers 14 residues. From germline, CDR1 is MNHNS and CDR2 SASEGT. The CDR3 sequence: CASRASGVINEQFF. In nucleotides, the CDR3 is TGTGCCAGCAGGGCTAGCGGGGTTATCAATGAGCAGTTCTTC.

This clonotype appeared many times. The V gene is TRBV3-1, the J gene TRBJ1-1; D unresolved. Germline loops: CDR1 LGHDT, CDR2 YNNKEL (reference sequence). With 4 bases removed from V and 6 bases from J, the gap between germline ends came to 12 bases. The CDR3 is 13 amino acids. The CDR3 DNA is TGTGCCAGCAGCCCCTTCGCGAGGCCTGAAGCTTTCTTT. It yields the protein CASSPFARPEAFF. Looking up the rest from reference TRBV3-1 and TRBJ1-1 gives the full variable domain: DTAVSQTPKYLVTQMGNDKSIKCEQNLGHDTMYWYKQDSKKFLKIMFSYNNKELIINETVPNRFSPKSPDKAHLNLHINSLELGDSAVYFCASSPFARPEAFFGQGTRLTVV.

In this sample, this clonotype turned up many times. The CDR3 region is CASSQDGRPYNEQFF. In DNA form, the CDR3 reads TGCGCCAGCAGCCAAGATGGCCGTCCCTACAATGAGCAGTTCTTC. This sequence joins TRBV4-1 and TRBJ2-1; D remains ambiguous. In germline, CDR1 is MGHRA, CDR2 YSYEKL. V was pared by 0 bases and J by 2 bases, with 8 bases between. CDR3 length: 15 residues.

This clonotype was counted ten times or more. The chain couples TRBV12-3 or TRBV12-4 to TRBJ2-3; 9 bases agree with TRBD2. The V and J ends lost 6 bases and 4 bases, in that order; junction bases with no gene match: 14. The CDR3 has 17 amino acids. The CDR3 DNA reads TGTGCCAGCAGCGCCAAGAGGCGGGAGGGCCCCGCAGATACGCAGTATTTT. This encodes CASSAKRREGPADTQYF.

V gene TRBV14 combines with J gene TRBJ2-1; 8 nucleotides agree with TRBD2. CDR3 length: 16 amino acids. The V gene's germline CDR1 is SGHDN and CDR2 FVKESK. Trimming took 4 bases from V and 6 from J; bases not matched to a gene: 11. CDR3 region: CASSLLGLAGLNEQFF. In DNA, the CDR3 is TGTGCCAGCAGCCTTCTCGGGCTAGCGGGTCTCAATGAGCAGTTCTTC.

This clonotype was picked up many times. CDR3 residues: CASSEAESYNEQFF. CDR3 in DNA: TGCGCCAGCAGCGAGGCGGAGTCCTACAATGAGCAGTTCTTC. The chain recombines TRBV5-1 with TRBJ2-1; no clear D gene. This CDR3 spans 14 amino acids. Germline V gene lookup returns CDR1 SGHRS and CDR2 YFSETQ. The germline V and J ends were trimmed by 4 bases and 1 base, with 9 bases remaining between them.

This clonotype was recorded many times. The chain recombines TRBV29-1 with TRBJ2-2; 8 bases fit TRBD2. The germline gives CDR1 SQVTM, CDR2 ANQGSEA. J was trimmed by 7 bases and V by 7 bases; bases with no gene match: 5. The CDR3 extends over 12 amino acids. CDR3 bases: TGCAGCGGGGGACTAGTTGGCGGGGAGCTGTTTTTT. This gives the protein CSGGLVGGELFF.

The table lists this clonotype with many counts. This chain uses TRBV29-1 with TRBJ2-1, with 8 bases matching TRBD1. From germline, CDR1 is SQVTM and CDR2 ANQGSEA. CDR3 size: 18 residues. The V and J ends lost 4 bases and 1 base, in that order; junction bases with no gene match: 15. CDR3 region: CSVVKWGTGAWSYNEQFF. In nucleotides, the CDR3 is TGCAGCGTTGTAAAGTGGGGGACAGGTGCTTGGTCCTACAATGAGCAGTTCTTC.

This clonotype was seen many times. This chain joins TRBV28 and TRBJ2-3; weak D call: TRBD1 (6 bases). The germline V gene encodes CDR1 MDHEN and CDR2 SYDVKM. This CDR3 spans 15 amino acids. Trimming removed 4 bases at V and 2 bases at J, with 13 bases between. CDR3 bases: TGTGCCAGCAGTTCCTTGGACAGATACACAGATACGCAGTATTTT. It encodes CASSSLDRYTDTQYF.

This clonotype was found many times. V and J are TRBV6-5 and TRBJ1-2; D unresolved. This CDR3 region has 17 residues. V lost 0 bases and J lost 3, with 17 bases in between. Germline V CDR1 and CDR2: MNHEY, SVGAGI. CDR3 sequence reads: CASSYSRKDAVYYGYTF. The DNA for the CDR3 is TGTGCCAGCAGTTACTCTCGAAAGGACGCCGTTTACTATGGCTACACCTTC.